This TCR beta chain was sequenced in a study of blood T cell dynamics during melanoma immunotherapy. Time point: pre-treatment baseline. Using immunoSEQ multiplex PCR, the repertoire was profiled, and TCRdb retains in-frame clones only, with some absent. The sample lists 10,000 or so clones, approximately 90% occurring once. This sequence originates from a human donor with melanoma. Sample: blood, taken from a patient treated with checkpoint blockade.

CDR3 bases: TGTGCCAGCAGCCGAACAGAGGGAATTTGGGAGACCCAGTACTTC. This codes for CASSRTEGIWETQYF. V is TRBV7-9 and J is TRBJ2-5, with D perhaps matching TRBD2 (5 bases). V was trimmed by 5 bases and J by 5 bases, leaving 18 bases between them. The CDR3 is made up of 15 amino acids. CDR1 is SEHNR and CDR2 is FQNEAQ in the germline V gene (reference sequence). Complete variable domain (other parts from reference TRBV7-9 and TRBJ2-5): DTGVSQNPRHKITKRGQNVTFRCDPISEHNRLYWYRQTLGQGPEFLTYFQNEAQLEKSRLLSDRFSAERPKGSFSTLEIQRTEQGDSAMYLCASSRTEGIWETQYFGPGTRLLVL.